Listed below are T cell receptor beta chains from one sample, sequenced in a study of shared clonotypes between healthy human individuals. The repertoire was sequenced with immunoSEQ multiplex PCR; TCRdb's copy has only in-frame clones and lacks some. The repertoire holds 640,000 or so clones, with about two thirds as singletons. What was sequenced was memory CD4+ T cells sorted from blood. The receptor source for this set is a woman aged 25 to 39 in good health. Both conserved end residues are part of each CDR3.

v_call | cdr3_aa
TRBV5-1 | CASSLTGQGNEKLFF
TRBV6-5 | CASSSRTYNEQFF
TRBV28 | CASSPWGDSNQPQHF
TRBV2 | CASSPGDIMPNEQFF
TRBV30 | CAWSDQTGNTEAFF
TRBV7-7 | CASSLGPGPHEQYF
TRBV2 | CASRSSSTEQFF
TRBV19 | CASSPTIGVGSEAFF
TRBV29-1 | CSVGTSGASYNEQFF
TRBV11-1 | CASSSQVNTEAFF
TRBV25-1 | CASSELGLAPTYEQYF
TRBV7-8 | CASSLGASGSYTGELFF
TRBV27 | CASSFGGGLTYEQYF
TRBV4-1 | CASSQENSGELFF
TRBV6-5 | CASRDPGGPYEQYF
TRBV28 | CASRSHGVLEGYGYTF
TRBV6-5 | CASRRPGGRSYEQYF
TRBV7-6 | CASSLIGAAGLGEQFF
TRBV5-1 | CASSLSGGYYEQYF
TRBV28 | CASSPYGQGNQPQHF
TRBV2 | CASSDLRRTSYEQYF
TRBV7-2 | CASSSQGFYEQYF
TRBV7-8 | CADGASGSVGELFF
TRBV15 | CATSRPTLDTQYF
TRBV6-5 | CASSYDRSSYNEQFF
TRBV28 | CASRGGHVGYTF
TRBV19 | CASDRGLAGGRYNEQFF
TRBV9 | CASSKSALAGDEQFF
TRBV28 | CASSPDVSSSQYF
TRBV29-1 | CSVEKSGRADGANVLTF
TRBV28 | CASSLVRTANYGYTF
TRBV11-2 | CASRETGVIGYGYTF
TRBV30 | CAWSRVVNQPQHF
TRBV4-1 | CASSQDRSSSEQYF
TRBV18 | CASSQGRSYEQYF
TRBV5-1 | CASSSGQGARETQYF